A selection of T cell receptor beta chains follows, all from one sample in a study of blood T cell repertoires in COVID-19. Profiling relied on immunoSEQ multiplex PCR, and the TCRdb table lists in-frame clones only, not all of them. Among about 74,000 clones listed, more than 75% were seen once. The sequencing sample was made of peripheral blood. The receptors come from a woman of 80 years or more with active or convalescent COVID-19. The CDR3 runs from the conserved cysteine through the conserved F or W. D genes are given only for firm matches.

J: TRBJ2-5
V: TRBV7-7
D: TRBD2
CDR3: CASSPLAGNQETQYF
DNA: TGTGCTAGCAGCCCGTTAGCGGGGAACCAAGAGACCCAGTACTTC

J: TRBJ2-3
V: TRBV25-1
D: NA
CDR3: CALGAGGTDTQYF
DNA: TGTGCCCTCGGAGCAGGGGGCACAGATACGCAGTATTTT

J: TRBJ2-1
V: TRBV5-1
D: TRBD1
CDR3: CASSSPGGNEQFF
DNA: TGCGCCAGCAGCTCCCCAGGGGGCAATGAGCAGTTCTTC

J: TRBJ1-5
V: TRBV16
D: TRBD1
CDR3: CASSQAGTAGGQPQHF
DNA: TGTGCCAGCAGCCAAGCCGGGACAGCTGGTGGTCAGCCCCAGCATTTT

J: TRBJ2-5
V: TRBV5-1
D: NA
CDR3: CASSFAGYQETQYF
DNA: TGCGCCAGCAGCTTTGCAGGCTACCAAGAGACCCAGTACTTC

J: TRBJ2-3
V: TRBV24-1
D: NA
CDR3: CATSGRGFADTQYF
DNA: TGTGCCACCAGTGGGAGGGGTTTCGCAGATACGCAGTATTTT

J: TRBJ2-1
V: TRBV16
D: NA
CDR3: CASSQYSTGGPPYNEQFF
DNA: TGTGCCAGCAGCCAATACTCGACGGGGGGCCCCCCCTACAATGAGCAGTTCTTC

J: TRBJ1-4
V: TRBV30
D: NA
CDR3: CAWARGSGEKLFF
DNA: TGTGCCTGGGCCCGGGGGAGTGGGGAAAAACTGTTTTTT

J: TRBJ1-4
V: TRBV27
D: TRBD1
CDR3: CASSKDRPFSKIATNEKLFF
DNA: TGTGCCAGCAGCAAGGACAGGCCTTTCTCGAAGATTGCAACTAATGAAAAACTGTTTTTT

J: TRBJ1-1
V: TRBV5-8
D: NA
CDR3: CASSLAVVPEAFF
DNA: TGTGCCAGCAGTTTGGCGGTCGTCCCTGAAGCTTTCTTT

J: TRBJ1-2
V: TRBV27
D: TRBD1
CDR3: CASSPRTGNYGYTF
DNA: TGTGCCAGCAGTCCCCGGACAGGGAACTATGGCTACACCTTC

J: TRBJ2-7
V: TRBV3-1/TRBV3-2
D: NA
CDR3: CASSYNAPGEQYF
DNA: TGTGCCAGCAGTTACAATGCCCCGGGCGAGCAGTACTTC

J: TRBJ1-4
V: TRBV2
D: NA
CDR3: CASMRDTAIEGKLFF
DNA: TGTGCCAGCATGAGGGACACCGCGATCGAGGGAAAACTGTTTTTT

J: TRBJ2-2
V: TRBV28
D: TRBD2
CDR3: CASSSGTSGGTLLGLFF
DNA: TGTGCCAGCAGTTCCGGGACTAGCGGGGGGACGTTGCTGGGGCTGTTTTTT